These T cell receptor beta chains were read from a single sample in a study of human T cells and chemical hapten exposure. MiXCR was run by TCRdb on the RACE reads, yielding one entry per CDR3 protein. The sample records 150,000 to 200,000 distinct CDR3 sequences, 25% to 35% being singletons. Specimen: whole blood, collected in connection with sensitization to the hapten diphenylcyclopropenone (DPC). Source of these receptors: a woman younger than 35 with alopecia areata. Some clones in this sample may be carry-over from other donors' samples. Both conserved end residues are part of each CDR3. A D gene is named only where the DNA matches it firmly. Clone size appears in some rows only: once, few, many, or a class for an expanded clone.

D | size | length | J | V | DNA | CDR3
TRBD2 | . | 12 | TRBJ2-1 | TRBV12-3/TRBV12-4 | TGTGCCAGCAAGACTAGCGGGACTGAGCAGTTCTTC | CASKTSGTEQFF
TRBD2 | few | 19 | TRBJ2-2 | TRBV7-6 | TGTGCCAGCAGTAACCTAGCGGGCCCATTTGGACCGGGCACCGGGGAGCTGTTTTTT | CASSNLAGPFGPGTGELFF
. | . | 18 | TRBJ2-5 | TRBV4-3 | TGCGCCAGCAGCCAAGATCTCAACCCGGGAGCCCCAACGCGGACCCAGTACTTC | CASSQDLNPGAPTRTQYF
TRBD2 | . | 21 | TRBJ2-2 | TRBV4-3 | TGCGCCAGCAGCCAAGCCCGCGGCCTGGGACTAGCGGGAGGTGTCGCCGGGGAGCTGTTTTTT | CASSQARGLGLAGGVAGELFF
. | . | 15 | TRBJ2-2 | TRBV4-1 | TGCGCCAGCAGCCACCCCTGGGGGAACACCGGGGAGCTGTTTTTT | CASSHPWGNTGELFF
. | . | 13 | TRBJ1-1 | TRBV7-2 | TGTGCCAGCAGCCCGACAGACAACACTGAAGCTTTCTTT | CASSPTDNTEAFF
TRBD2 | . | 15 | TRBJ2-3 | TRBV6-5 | TGTGCCAGCAGCTCAAGCGGGAGTAAGTCAGATACGCAGTATTTT | CASSSSGSKSDTQYF
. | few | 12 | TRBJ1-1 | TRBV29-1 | TGCAGCGTTAGATGGGAGAACACTGAAGCTTTCTTT | CSVRWENTEAFF
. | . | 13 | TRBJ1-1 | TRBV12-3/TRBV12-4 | TGTGCCAGCAGCTTGAGGGACGGGTCTGAAGCTTTCTTT | CASSLRDGSEAFF
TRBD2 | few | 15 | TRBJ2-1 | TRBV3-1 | TGTGCCAGCAGCCAAGAAGGACTAGCGGGAGGAGAGCAGTTCTTC | CASSQEGLAGGEQFF
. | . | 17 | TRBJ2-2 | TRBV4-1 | TGCGCCAGCAGCCAAGATCCAGGGCGGGCGAACACCGGGGAGCTGTTTTTT | CASSQDPGRANTGELFF
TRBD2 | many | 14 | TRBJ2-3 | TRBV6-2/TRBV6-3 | TGTGCCAGCAGTCCAACTAGCGAGACAGATACGCAGTATTTT | CASSPTSETDTQYF
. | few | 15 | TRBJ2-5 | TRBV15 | TGTGCCACCAGTACAGGAGACACGACCCGAGAGACCCAGTACTTC | CATSTGDTTRETQYF
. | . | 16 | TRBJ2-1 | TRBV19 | TGTGCCAGTAGTATAATGGCTCGTAGCTCCTACAATGAGCAGTTCTTC | CASSIMARSSYNEQFF
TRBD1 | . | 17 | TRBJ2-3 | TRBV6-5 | TGTGCCAGCAGTCTAGGCCAGACAGGGGATCGGACAGATACGCAGTATTTT | CASSLGQTGDRTDTQYF
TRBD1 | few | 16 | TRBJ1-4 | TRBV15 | TGTGCCACCAGCAGAGTACTAGGAACAGGGGACGAAAAACTGTTTTTT | CATSRVLGTGDEKLFF
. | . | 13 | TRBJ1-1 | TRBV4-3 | TGCGCCAGCAGCGTATGGACAGACACTGAAGCTTTCTTT | CASSVWTDTEAFF
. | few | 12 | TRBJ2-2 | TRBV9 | TGTGCCAGCAGCGTAACGAGGGGGGAGCTGTTTTTT | CASSVTRGELFF
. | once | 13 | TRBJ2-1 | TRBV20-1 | TGCAGTGCTAGAGTGCATACCGAGAATGAGCAGTTCTTC | CSARVHTENEQFF
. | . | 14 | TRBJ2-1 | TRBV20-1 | TGCAGTGCTACGAAAGAGGGGAGCTACAATGAGCAGTTCTTC | CSATKEGSYNEQFF
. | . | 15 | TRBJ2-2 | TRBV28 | TGTGCCAGCAGTATGTGGGCCACGAACACCGGGGAGCTGTTTTTT | CASSMWATNTGELFF
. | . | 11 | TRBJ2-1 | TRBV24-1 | TGTGCCACCAGTGATTTCAATGAGCAGTTCTTC | CATSDFNEQFF
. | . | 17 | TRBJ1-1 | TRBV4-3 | TGCGCCAGCAGCCAAGATTACAGGACAGTCGCAAACACTGAAGCTTTCTTT | CASSQDYRTVANTEAFF
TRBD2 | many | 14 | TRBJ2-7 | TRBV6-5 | TGTGCCAGCAGAGGGACTAGCGATATTTCCGAGCAGTACTTC | CASRGTSDISEQYF
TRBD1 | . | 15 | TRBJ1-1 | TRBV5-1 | TGCGCCAGCAGCTCCTGGACAGGGGCGAACACTGAAGCTTTCTTT | CASSSWTGANTEAFF
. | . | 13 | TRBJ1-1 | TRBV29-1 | TGCAGCGTTGAAGACAAACTGAACACTGAAGCTTTCTTT | CSVEDKLNTEAFF
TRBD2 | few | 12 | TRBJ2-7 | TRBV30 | TGTGCTGCTCGGGGGGGAACCTACGAGCAGTACTTC | CAARGGTYEQYF
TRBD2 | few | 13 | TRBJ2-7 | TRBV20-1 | TGCAGTGCTGACGGGACTAGCGGGAGCGAGCAGTACTTC | CSADGTSGSEQYF
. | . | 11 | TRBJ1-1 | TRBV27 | TGTGCCAGCATTGCTGGGAGGGAAGCTTTCTTT | CASIAGREAFF
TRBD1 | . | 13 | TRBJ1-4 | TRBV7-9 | TGTGCCAGCAGCCGAGGACAGGACGAAAAACTGTTTTTT | CASSRGQDEKLFF
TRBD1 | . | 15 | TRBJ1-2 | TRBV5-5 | TGTGCCAGCAGCGAGGGACAGGGGGTTGTCTATGGCTACACCTTC | CASSEGQGVVYGYTF
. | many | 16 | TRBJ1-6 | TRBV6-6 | TGTGCCAGCAGTTACTCGCAAGGAAGCTATAATTCACCCCTCCACTTT | CASSYSQGSYNSPLHF
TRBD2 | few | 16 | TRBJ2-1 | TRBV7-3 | TGTGCCAGCAGCTTGGGCCCAGCGGGGGGGCAGGGTGAGCAGTTCTTC | CASSLGPAGGQGEQFF
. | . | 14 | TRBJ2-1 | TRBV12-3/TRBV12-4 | TGTGCCAGCAGTTTAGCCAGTAGGGCAGGAGAGCAGTTCTTC | CASSLASRAGEQFF
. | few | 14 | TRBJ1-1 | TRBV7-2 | TGTGCCAGCAGCTTACGGGGTTTAAAGACTGAAGCTTTCTTT | CASSLRGLKTEAFF
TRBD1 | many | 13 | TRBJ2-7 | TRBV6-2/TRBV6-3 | TGTGCCAGCAGACCCACAGGGGTTTACGAGCAGTACTTC | CASRPTGVYEQYF
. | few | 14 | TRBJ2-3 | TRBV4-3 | TGCGCCAGCAGCTTGGGGTTGAGCACAGATACGCAGTATTTT | CASSLGLSTDTQYF
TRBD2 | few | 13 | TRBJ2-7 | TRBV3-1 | TGTGCCACCAGCGGGGGCTCCTCCTACGAGCAGTACTTC | CATSGGSSYEQYF
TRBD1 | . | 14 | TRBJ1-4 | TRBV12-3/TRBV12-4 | TGTGCCAGCAGTACATACAGGGGAACCGAAAAACTGTTTTTT | CASSTYRGTEKLFF
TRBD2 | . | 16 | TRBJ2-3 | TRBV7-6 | TGTGCCAGCAGCCAGGCCGGGAGGGCGAGCACAGATACGCAGTATTTT | CASSQAGRASTDTQYF
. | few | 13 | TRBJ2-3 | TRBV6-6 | TGTGCCAGCAGCTGGGACTCCTCAGATACGCAGTATTTT | CASSWDSSDTQYF
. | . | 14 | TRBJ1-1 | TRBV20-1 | TGCAGTGCTAAGGCTATAGGAAGGAACACTGAAGCTTTCTTT | CSAKAIGRNTEAFF
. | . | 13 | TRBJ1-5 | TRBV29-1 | TGCAGCATCCGGACAGATAGCAATCAGCCCCAGCATTTT | CSIRTDSNQPQHF
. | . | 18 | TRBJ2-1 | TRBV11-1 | . | CASSRVSSSSGRGNEQFF
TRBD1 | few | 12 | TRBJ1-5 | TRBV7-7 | TGTGCCTCCGGGGACAGAGTGCAGCCCCAGCATTTT | CASGDRVQPQHF
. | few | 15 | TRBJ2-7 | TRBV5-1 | TGCGCCAGCAGCAGGGCCGGGGGCGATGGGTACGAGCAGTACTTC | CASSRAGGDGYEQYF
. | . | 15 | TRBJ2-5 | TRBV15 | TGTGCCACCAGCAGAGATGTGGCAGGAGGGGAGACCCAGTACTTC | CATSRDVAGGETQYF
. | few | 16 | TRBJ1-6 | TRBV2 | TGTGCCAGCAGTGCGGGACATCGCTCCTATAATTCACCCCTCCACTTT | CASSAGHRSYNSPLHF
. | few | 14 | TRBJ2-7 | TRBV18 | TGTGCCAGCTCACCACTGGGAGTTACCTACGAGCAGTACTTC | CASSPLGVTYEQYF
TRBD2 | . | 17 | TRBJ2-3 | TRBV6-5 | TGTGCCAGCAGTGGGGAGGTGGAGGCGCGGGGGTTAGATACGCAGTATTTT | CASSGEVEARGLDTQYF
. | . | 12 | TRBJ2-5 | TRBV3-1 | TGTGCCAGCAGCCATTCCGAAGAGACCCAGTACTTC | CASSHSEETQYF
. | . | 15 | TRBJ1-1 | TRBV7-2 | TGTGCCAGCAGCTTAAACTTTCCGTGGGACACTGAAGCTTTCTTT | CASSLNFPWDTEAFF
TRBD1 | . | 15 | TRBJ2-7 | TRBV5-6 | TGTGCCAGCAGCCCCCCCAGGGGGAGCTCCTACGAGCAGTACTTC | CASSPPRGSSYEQYF
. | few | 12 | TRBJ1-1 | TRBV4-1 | TGCGCCAGCAGCGAGAGACAGAATGAAGCTTTCTTT | CASSERQNEAFF
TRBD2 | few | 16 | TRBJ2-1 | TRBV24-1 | TGTGCCACCAGTGACACCGGGACTAGCGGGAGAGGTGAGCAGTTCTTC | CATSDTGTSGRGEQFF
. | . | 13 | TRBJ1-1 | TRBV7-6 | TGTGCCAGCAGCGTTAGTGTCGTTACTGAAGCTTTCTTT | CASSVSVVTEAFF
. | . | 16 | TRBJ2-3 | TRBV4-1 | TGCGCCAGCAGCCAAGAAGGCGCGGGGAGCACAGATACGCAGTATTTT | CASSQEGAGSTDTQYF
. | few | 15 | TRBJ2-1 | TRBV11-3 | TGTGCCAGCAGCTTAGATTCAGGGGTCGGCAATGAGCAGTTCTTC | CASSLDSGVGNEQFF
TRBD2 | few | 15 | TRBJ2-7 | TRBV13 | TGTGCCAGCAGCTTAGGAGCGGGGGGGCCCGACGAGCAGTACTTC | CASSLGAGGPDEQYF